This TCR beta chain comes out of a study of cytomegalovirus exposure and HLA in healthy donors. Study details: As released early, the data held roughly 85 million unique TCRs from HLA-typed donors. Whole-study results and caveats: TCR beta sequences reportedly predicted the HLA-A and HLA-B alleles of most subjects accurately.

Participants comprised healthy donors of bone marrow. V lost 4 bases and J lost 7, with 17 bases in between. The CDR3 contains 14 residues. In germline, CDR1 is ENHRY, CDR2 SYGVKD. The PCR made use of 60 Vbeta and 13 Jbeta primers. Study processing details: An analysis performed later counted 73 million or so unique TCR beta chains (roughly 11 million of them shared). Libraries were prepared by immunoSEQ multiplex PCR; TCRdb keeps only in-frame clonotypes and omits some of them. V and J calls and clone size are those listed in that table; D and trimming were worked out from the DNA. The sample carries about 100,000 clones, approximately 80% recorded once. On this clone itself: Its specificity is unknown.

The sequenced material came from PBMCs. The J gene is TRBJ2-7, the V gene TRBV10-3, with D perhaps matching TRBD2 (6 bases). The sequence derives from a female donor in good health and CMV-seropositive. CDR3 in amino acids: CAISGGGNPEEQYF. The CDR3 bases are TGTGCCATCAGTGGGGGCGGGAACCCGGAAGAGCAGTACTTC.